The entry below gives a single T cell receptor (beta chain) sequence along with its context. Its target is not known. This sample was included in a study of cytomegalovirus exposure and HLA in healthy donors. This CDR3 spans 15 amino acids. Unmatched junction bases numbered 12, after V lost 10 bases and J lost 3 bases. Looked up from germline, CDR1 is MDHEN and CDR2 is SYDVKM. Study results and caveats: Compared with the roughly 700-donor mean, an Asian-associated ancestry cluster reportedly had fewer N-insertions, according to a later analysis. Later analysis identified around 15,000 TCR beta sequences associated with HLA alleles, using a false discovery rate threshold of 0.05.

Primers: 60 Vbeta forward and 13 Jbeta reverse. Generated by immunoSEQ multiplex PCR, the TCRdb table keeps only in-frame clones and is missing some. The sample has about 160,000 clones; approximately 80% are singletons. This TCR came from a woman aged 45-59 years in good health and CMV-seronegative. Sequenced material: PBMCs. J is TRBJ2-7 and V is TRBV28; 10 bases fit TRBD2. CDR3 region: CATQPGLAKIYEQYF. The CDR3 DNA sequence: TGTGCCACCCAACCGGGACTAGCGAAGATCTACGAGCAGTACTTC.